This is a list of T cell receptor beta chains from one sample in a study of T cell changes during pregnancy in multiple sclerosis. Using immunoSEQ multiplex PCR, the repertoire was profiled, and TCRdb retains in-frame clones only, with some absent. This table holds 45,000 to 60,000 clones, around 90% found once. The input for sequencing was CD4+ T cells from peripheral blood mononuclear cells, taken after pregnancy. Receptors were obtained from a female donor in good health, enrolled as a control in a pregnancy study. The CDR3 runs from the conserved cysteine through the conserved F or W. A D gene is named only where the DNA matches it firmly. Only part of the rows carry a size: once, few, many, or a class if the clone is expanded.

V gene	D gene	J gene	clone size	CDR3 protein	CDR3 DNA
TRBV4-2	TRBD2	TRBJ2-2	once	CASSPAGETNTGELFF	TGTGCCAGCAGCCCCGCGGGGGAAACGAACACCGGGGAGCTGTTTTTT
TRBV28	TRBD2	TRBJ2-7	once	CASNPETSDYEQYF	TGTGCCAGCAATCCTGAGACTAGCGACTACGAGCAGTACTTC
TRBV28	.	TRBJ1-2	.	CASAGVGYGYTF	TGTGCCAGCGCGGGGGTAGGGTATGGCTACACCTTC
TRBV6-6	.	TRBJ1-4	once	CASSYSPQGGVEKLFF	TGTGCCAGCAGTTACTCTCCCCAGGGAGGGGTTGAAAAACTGTTTTTT
TRBV7-9	TRBD2	TRBJ2-5	.	CASSPGTRETQYF	TGTGCCAGCAGCCCGGGGACTAGGGAGACCCAGTACTTC
TRBV5-8	.	TRBJ1-5	.	CAPTWARGSEPQHF	TGTGCCCCCACGTGGGCGCGGGGAAGCGAGCCCCAGCATTTT
TRBV5-1	.	TRBJ2-1	.	CASSGLPDNEQFF	TGCGCCAGCTCCGGTTTGCCGGACAATGAGCAGTTCTTC
TRBV6-5	.	TRBJ2-3	.	CASTTGESTDTQYF	TGTGCCAGCACCACGGGGGAGAGTACAGATACGCAGTATTTT
TRBV25-1	.	TRBJ2-7	.	CASSVTGHYEQYF	TGTGCCAGCAGTGTAACAGGACACTACGAGCAGTACTTC
TRBV5-1	.	TRBJ1-5	.	CASSLVPHQPQHF	TGCGCCAGCAGCTTGGTTCCTCATCAGCCCCAGCATTTT
TRBV10-3	.	TRBJ1-1	.	CAISDPQGMNTEAFF	TGTGCCATCAGTGACCCCCAGGGGATGAACACTGAAGCTTTCTTT
TRBV15	.	TRBJ1-2	.	CATSRDLEGRGGYTF	TGTGCCACCAGCAGAGATCTGGAGGGTAGGGGTGGCTACACCTTC
TRBV23-1	TRBD1	TRBJ1-2	.	CASSQSPEGQGILYGYTF	TGCGCCAGCAGTCAATCTCCAGAGGGACAGGGTATCCTCTATGGCTACACCTTC
TRBV6-1	.	TRBJ2-7	once	CASRRWGLEQYF	TGTGCCAGCAGGAGATGGGGGCTCGAGCAGTACTTC
TRBV28	.	TRBJ2-2	.	CASTEGASTGELFF	TGTGCCAGCACCGAGGGCGCCAGCACCGGGGAGCTGTTTTTT
TRBV23-1	TRBD1	TRBJ2-5	.	CASSPGTGEETQYF	TGCGCCAGCAGTCCAGGGACAGGCGAGGAGACCCAGTACTTC